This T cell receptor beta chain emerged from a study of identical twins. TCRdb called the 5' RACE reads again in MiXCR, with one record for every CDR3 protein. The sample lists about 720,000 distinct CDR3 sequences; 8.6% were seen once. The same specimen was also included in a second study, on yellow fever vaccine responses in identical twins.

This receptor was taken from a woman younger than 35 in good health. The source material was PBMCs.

In nucleotides, the CDR3 is TGTGCCATCAGTGGGACTAGCCGAAACACCGGGGAGCTGTTTTTT. Its translation: CAISGTSRNTGELFF. V and J are TRBV10-3 and TRBJ2-2, with 8 nucleotides matching TRBD2. Germline CDR1 and CDR2: ENHRY and SYGVKD. J gave up 2 bases and V 4 bases, and 3 bases lay outside the gene matches. The CDR3 is 15 residues long.